This T cell receptor beta chain was identified in a study of cytomegalovirus exposure and HLA in healthy donors. This CDR3 is built from 15 residues. Germline V gene lookup returns CDR1 SSHAT and CDR2 FNYEAQ (reference sequence). V shed 4 bases, J shed 7 bases, and the junction held 12 bases outside the gene matches. The PCR contained 60 Vbeta and 13 Jbeta primers. Libraries were prepared by immunoSEQ multiplex PCR; TCRdb keeps only in-frame clonotypes and omits some of them. The table has 250,000 to 300,000 clones, about nine tenths seen once; the top ten hold 1.5% to 2%. The chain links TRBV7-7 to TRBJ2-5; 7 bases agree with TRBD1. The receptor was isolated from a girl aged 2-15 years in good health and CMV-seronegative. The sequencing input was PBMCs. The CDR3 sequence is CASSSTSGTVGTQYF. The DNA of the CDR3 is TGTGCCAGCAGCTCCACCTCTGGGACAGTTGGGACCCAGTACTTC.